Listed below are T cell receptor beta chains from one sample, sequenced in a study of shared clonotypes between healthy human individuals. Profiled with immunoSEQ multiplex PCR; TCRdb holds only in-frame clones, not every one. The sample lists about 530,000 clones, almost 97% occurring once. The sequenced sample consisted of naive CD4+ T cells sorted from blood. These receptors all stem from a woman aged 25 to 45 in good health. Both conserved end residues are part of each CDR3. The D gene is left open where the match is weak. Clone size is stated in some rows and not others, as once, few, many or a class when expanded.

d_call,v_call,clone_size,j_call,cdr3_aa,cdr3_nt
-,TRBV5-1,-,TRBJ2-3,CASSLVGYTDTQYF,TGCGCCAGCAGCTTGGTGGGATACACAGATACGCAGTATTTT
TRBD2,TRBV19,-,TRBJ2-7,CASRLSPLAGGGEQYF,TGTGCCAGCAGACTTTCCCCACTAGCGGGAGGTGGGGAGCAGTACTTC
-,TRBV7-8,-,TRBJ2-2,CASSLRATGELFF,TGTGCCAGCAGCTTACGGGCAACCGGGGAGCTGTTTTTT
TRBD1,TRBV30,-,TRBJ1-2,CAWSGTGGIKDYGYTF,TGTGCCTGGAGTGGGACAGGGGGCATTAAGGACTATGGCTACACCTTC
-,TRBV18,once,TRBJ2-1,CASSPRDRGEQFF,TGTGCCAGCTCACCGAGAGACAGAGGTGAGCAGTTCTTC
-,TRBV5-1,-,TRBJ1-5,CASSKDSNQPQHF,TGCGCCAGCTCAAAAGATAGCAATCAGCCCCAGCATTTT
-,TRBV7-8,-,TRBJ2-2,CASSLGGDTGELFF,TGTGCCAGCAGCCTAGGGGGGGACACCGGGGAGCTGTTTTTT
-,TRBV4-1,once,TRBJ2-7,CASSQPPGVNHEQYF,TGCGCCAGCAGCCAACCGCCGGGAGTTAACCACGAGCAGTACTTC
TRBD2,TRBV19,-,TRBJ2-1,CASSRTGLAGANEQFF,TGTGCCAGTAGTAGAACCGGACTAGCGGGGGCCAATGAGCAGTTCTTC
-,TRBV11-1,-,TRBJ1-3,CASSRDVGNTIYF,TGTGCCAGCAGCCGGGACGTCGGAAACACCATATATTTT
-,TRBV11-2,once,TRBJ2-5,CASSFWETQYF,TGTGCCAGCAGCTTCTGGGAGACCCAGTACTTC
-,TRBV18,-,TRBJ2-4,CASSSAENIQYF,TGTGCCAGCTCGTCCGCTGAAAACATTCAGTACTTC
-,TRBV5-4,-,TRBJ2-7,CASSLAADPIYEQYF,TGTGCCAGCAGCTTGGCCGCGGACCCAATCTACGAGCAGTACTTC
TRBD2,TRBV2,-,TRBJ2-5,CATKGRELRETQYF,TGTGCCACCAAGGGGCGGGAGCTCCGGGAGACCCAGTACTTC
-,TRBV27,-,TRBJ2-7,CASSLSAGRRTYEQYF,TGTGCCAGCAGTTTATCGGCAGGGCGTAGGACCTACGAGCAGTACTTC
TRBD2,TRBV28,-,TRBJ2-7,CASRLGTSGRGEQYF,TGTGCCAGCAGACTCGGGACTAGCGGGAGAGGTGAGCAGTACTTC
-,TRBV6-5,-,TRBJ2-3,CASSVRGGKGDTQYF,TGTGCCAGCAGTGTTAGAGGCGGGAAAGGGGATACGCAGTATTTT
-,TRBV30,-,TRBJ1-5,CAWPTRPGVVRSAGWSDQPQHF,TGTGCCTGGCCCACCCGGCCAGGGGTCGTTCGATCAGCCGGATGGTCCGATCAGCCCCAGCATTTT
-,TRBV18,-,TRBJ1-5,CASSPADSNQPQHF,TGTGCCAGCTCACCGGCCGATAGCAATCAGCCCCAGCATTTT
-,TRBV29-1,-,TRBJ2-5,CSHRWGETQYF,TGCAGCCACCGGTGGGGCGAGACCCAGTACTTC
TRBD1,TRBV7-3,-,TRBJ1-3,CASSPGTGRLDF,TGTGCCAGCAGCCCGGGGACAGGGAGACTGGATTTT
-,TRBV5-1,-,TRBJ1-2,CASSLEGAYTF,TGCGCCAGCAGCTTGGAGGGAGCCTACACCTTC
-,TRBV19,-,TRBJ1-2,CASTPDRLHYGYTF,TGTGCCAGTACCCCCGACAGGCTTCACTATGGCTACACCTTC
-,TRBV27,-,TRBJ1-2,CASSLGVRGRNNYGYTF,TGTGCCAGCAGTTTGGGGGTCAGGGGAAGGAATAACTATGGCTACACCTTC
-,TRBV28,-,TRBJ2-1,CASSLTDLWGPNEQFF,TGTGCCAGCAGTTTGACCGACTTGTGGGGACCCAATGAGCAGTTCTTC
TRBD2,TRBV9,once,TRBJ2-1,CASSPRLAGGNNEQFF,TGTGCCAGCAGCCCCCGCCTAGCGGGAGGAAACAATGAGCAGTTCTTC
-,TRBV6-1,-,TRBJ1-2,CASRGAGGYTF,TGTGCCAGCAGAGGCGCCGGGGGCTACACCTTC
-,TRBV15,-,TRBJ2-7,CATSRDRGPYEQYF,TGTGCCACCAGCAGAGATAGGGGACCCTACGAGCAGTACTTC
TRBD1,TRBV2,-,TRBJ1-2,CASSGTGWHGYTF,TGTGCCAGCAGTGGGACAGGGTGGCATGGCTACACCTTC
-,TRBV7-9,-,TRBJ2-7,CASSLGPLEQYF,TGTGCCAGCAGCTTAGGGCCCCTCGAGCAGTACTTC
TRBD2,TRBV5-4,-,TRBJ2-2,CASSSGLAGGPSTGELFF,TGTGCCAGCAGCTCGGGACTAGCGGGAGGGCCGAGCACCGGGGAGCTGTTTTTT
-,TRBV6-5,-,TRBJ2-7,CASSSSAPYEQYF,-
TRBD1,TRBV4-2,-,TRBJ2-5,CASSQGPGQGPEGEQYF,TGTGCCAGCAGCCAGGGTCCGGGACAGGGGCCAGAGGGGGAGCAGTACTTC
TRBD2,TRBV18,-,TRBJ2-2,CASSPLGLAGNTGELFF,TGTGCCAGCTCACCACTGGGCCTAGCGGGAAACACCGGGGAGCTGTTTTTT
TRBD1,TRBV27,-,TRBJ2-7,CASTRRRTGGWYEQYF,TGTGCCAGCACCAGGCGCCGGACAGGTGGCTGGTACGAGCAGTACTTC
TRBD2,TRBV7-8,-,TRBJ2-7,CASSPLAGGPYEQYF,TGTGCCAGCAGCCCACTAGCGGGAGGGCCCTACGAGCAGTACTTC
TRBD2,TRBV27,-,TRBJ2-7,CASSPPGASGSYEQYF,TGTGCCAGCAGTCCACCGGGGGCTAGCGGGAGCTACGAGCAGTACTTC
-,TRBV21-1,-,TRBJ2-7,CASSKVPRDRGGDEQYF,TGTGCCAGCAGCAAAGTGCCTCGAGACAGGGGGGGAGACGAGCAGTACTTC
-,TRBV5-1,-,TRBJ2-3,CASRDDPGTDTQYF,TGCGCCAGCAGGGACGACCCTGGAACAGATACGCAGTATTTT
-,TRBV15,-,TRBJ1-5,CATSILPGHMGVRQPQHF,TGTGCCACCAGCATATTACCGGGACATATGGGTGTGAGGCAGCCCCAGCATTTT
TRBD2,TRBV10-2,-,TRBJ2-3,CASGLAGGLSTDTQYF,TGCGCCAGCGGGCTAGCGGGAGGGCTTAGCACAGATACGCAGTATTTT
TRBD1,TRBV29-1,-,TRBJ1-2,CSVEEAPGQGLGGYTF,TGCAGCGTTGAAGAGGCCCCGGGACAGGGGTTAGGTGGCTACACCTTC
-,TRBV4-1,once,TRBJ2-4,CASSQPSSAKNIQYF,TGCGCCAGCAGCCAACCCTCCTCCGCCAAAAACATTCAGTACTTC
-,TRBV5-1,-,TRBJ2-2,CASSLGRVGAGELFF,TGCGCCAGCAGCTTGGGCAGGGTCGGCGCCGGGGAGCTGTTTTTT
-,TRBV6-5,-,TRBJ1-3,CASSYGRVPGNTIYF,TGTGCCAGCAGTTACGGGAGGGTCCCTGGAAACACCATATATTTT
-,TRBV11-2,-,TRBJ2-5,CASSKSGGDQETQYF,TGTGCCAGCAGCAAGTCAGGGGGGGACCAAGAGACCCAGTACTTC
TRBD1,TRBV18,-,TRBJ1-1,CASSPRTGKDTEAFF,TGTGCCAGCTCACCACGGACAGGGAAGGACACTGAAGCTTTCTTT
-,TRBV27,-,TRBJ2-7,CASGLKPSRGFTSYEQYF,TGTGCCAGCGGCCTAAAGCCTTCTAGGGGCTTCACGTCCTACGAGCAGTACTTC
TRBD2,TRBV28,-,TRBJ2-3,CASGHQGGSGTDTQYF,TGTGCCAGCGGACACCAAGGCGGGAGCGGCACAGATACGCAGTATTTT
-,TRBV19,-,TRBJ2-5,CASSMTFGTVYQETQYF,TGTGCCAGTAGTATGACCTTCGGGACGGTGTACCAAGAGACCCAGTACTTC